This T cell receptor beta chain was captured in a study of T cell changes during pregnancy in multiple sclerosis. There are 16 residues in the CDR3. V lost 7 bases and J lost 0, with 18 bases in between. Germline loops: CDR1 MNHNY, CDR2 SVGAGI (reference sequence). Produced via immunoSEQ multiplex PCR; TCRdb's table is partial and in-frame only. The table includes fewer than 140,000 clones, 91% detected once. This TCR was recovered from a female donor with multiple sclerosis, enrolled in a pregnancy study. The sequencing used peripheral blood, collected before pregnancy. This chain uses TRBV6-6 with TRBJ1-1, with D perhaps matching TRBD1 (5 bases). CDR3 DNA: TGTGCCAGCACGTTTTCAGGGCCCCACATGAACACTGAAGCTTTCTTT. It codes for CASTFSGPHMNTEAFF.